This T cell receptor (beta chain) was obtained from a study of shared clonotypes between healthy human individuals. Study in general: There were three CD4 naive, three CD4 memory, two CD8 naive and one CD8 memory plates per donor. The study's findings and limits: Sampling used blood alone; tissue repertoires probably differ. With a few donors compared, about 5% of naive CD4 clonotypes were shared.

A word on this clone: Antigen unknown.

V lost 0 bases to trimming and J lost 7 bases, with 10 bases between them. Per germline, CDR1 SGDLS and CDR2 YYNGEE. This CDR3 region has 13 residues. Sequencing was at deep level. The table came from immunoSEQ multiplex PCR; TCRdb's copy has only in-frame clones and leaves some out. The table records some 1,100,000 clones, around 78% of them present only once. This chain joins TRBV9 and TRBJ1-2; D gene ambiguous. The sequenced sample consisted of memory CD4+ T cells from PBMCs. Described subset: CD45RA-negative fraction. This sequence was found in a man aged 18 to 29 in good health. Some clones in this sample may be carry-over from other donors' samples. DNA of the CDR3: TGTGCCAGCAGCGTAGGAGGGCCTGGTGGCTACACCTTC. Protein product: CASSVGGPGGYTF.